The 2 T cell receptor beta chains reported below all come from one sample, sequenced in a study of blood T cells in healthy people across ages (dated by TCRdb to 2013 to 2016). The library was made by 5' RACE. Sequenced on an Illumina HiSeq 2500. A second PCR of about 6 to 11 cycles was run with a J-beta primer mix and a sample-barcoded 5' primer. Using fastp trimming at Q25 and MiXCR clonotype assembly, TCRdb reanalyzed the public sequencing data and kept in-frame beta chains. Entries that share a CDR3 protein sequence are merged under the most common genes and DNA. In this sample the table shows fewer than 800,000 distinct CDR3 sequences, roughly 21% of which occur a single time. The ten most abundant clones make up 3% to 4.5% of the sample. The specimen was blood. These receptor sequences come from a man between 65 and 80 years old in good health.

Only a few counts were recorded for this clonotype. The gene calls are TRBV4-1 and TRBJ2-3; maybe TRBD1 (6 bases). V lost 5 bases and J 1 base, leaving 10 bases between the germline ends. The CDR3 is 14 residues long. The germline gives CDR1 MGHRA, CDR2 YSYEKL. This CDR3 reads CASSTGWGTDTQYF. In DNA form, the CDR3 reads TGCGCCAGCAGCACAGGGTGGGGCACAGATACGCAGTATTTT.

This clonotype occurred a few times. The CDR3 sequence: CASSLAFGQGGTQYF. CDR3 sequence (DNA): TGTGCCAGCAGCTTAGCGTTTGGACAGGGAGGGACCCAGTACTTC. The rearrangement links TRBV7-2 to TRBJ2-5; 8 positions match TRBD1. There are 15 residues in the CDR3. Trimming at V came to 0 bases and at J to 7 bases, leaving 7 bases not matched to a gene. The germline V gene has CDR1 SGHTA and CDR2 FQGNSA. Complete variable domain (other parts from reference TRBV7-2 and TRBJ2-5): GAGVSQSPSNKVTEKGKDVELRCDPISGHTALYWYRQSLGQGLEFLIYFQGNSAPDKSGLPSDRFSAERTGGSVSTLTIQRTQQEDSAVYLCASSLAFGQGGTQYFGPGTRLLVL.